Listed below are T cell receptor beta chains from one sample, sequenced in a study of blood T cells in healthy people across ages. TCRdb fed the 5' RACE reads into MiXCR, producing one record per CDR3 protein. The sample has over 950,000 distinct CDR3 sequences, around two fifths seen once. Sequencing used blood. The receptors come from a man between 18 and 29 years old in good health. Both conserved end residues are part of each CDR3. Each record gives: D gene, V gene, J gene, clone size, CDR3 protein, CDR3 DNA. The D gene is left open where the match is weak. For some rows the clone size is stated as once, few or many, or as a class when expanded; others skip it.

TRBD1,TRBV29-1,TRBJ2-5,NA,CSVDGLDRGPQETQYF,TGCAGCGTCGATGGACTGGACAGGGGGCCACAAGAGACCCAGTACTTC
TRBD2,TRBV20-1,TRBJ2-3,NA,CSASVIGGGGDTQYF,TGCAGTGCTAGTGTGATAGGCGGGGGTGGTGATACGCAGTATTTT
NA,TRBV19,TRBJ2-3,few,CATAAAARGTQYF,TGTGCCACCGCGGCGGCCGCCCGGGGTACGCAGTATTTT
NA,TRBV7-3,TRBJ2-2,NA,CASSLNAGANTGELFF,TGTGCCAGCAGCTTAAACGCTGGCGCGAACACCGGGGAGCTGTTTTTT
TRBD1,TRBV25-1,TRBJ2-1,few,CASSELRGQGFNEQFF,TGTGCCAGCAGTGAATTGAGGGGGCAAGGGTTCAATGAGCAGTTCTTC
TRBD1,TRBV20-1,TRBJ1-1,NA,CSASRTGYNTEAFF,TGCAGTGCTAGTAGGACAGGGTATAACACTGAAGCTTTCTTT
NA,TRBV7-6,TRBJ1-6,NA,CASSRSGYSPLHF,TGTGCCAGCAGCCGATCAGGGTATTCACCCCTCCACTTT
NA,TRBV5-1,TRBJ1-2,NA,CASSPRQFLYGYTF,TGCGCCAGCAGCCCACGCCAGTTTCTCTATGGCTACACCTTC
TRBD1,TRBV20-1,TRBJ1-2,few,CSADTGGDGYTF,TGCAGTGCGGACACAGGGGGCGATGGCTACACCTTC
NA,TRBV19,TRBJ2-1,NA,CASMTVGGGEQFF,TGTGCCAGTATGACGGTAGGGGGAGGAGAGCAGTTCTTC
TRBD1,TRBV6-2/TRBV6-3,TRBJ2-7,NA,CASGWDRPLHEQYF,TGTGCCAGCGGCTGGGACAGACCTCTCCACGAGCAGTACTTC
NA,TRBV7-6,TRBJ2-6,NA,CASSPRTFSGANVLTF,TGTGCCAGCAGCCCACGAACGTTCTCTGGGGCCAACGTCCTGACTTTC
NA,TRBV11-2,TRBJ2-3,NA,CASSLVGAVYKDTQYF,TGTGCCAGCAGCTTAGTTGGGGCAGTGTATAAAGATACGCAGTATTTT
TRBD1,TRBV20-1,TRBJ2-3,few,CSARGQGATDTQYF,TGCAGTGCTAGAGGACAGGGGGCAACAGATACGCAGTATTTT
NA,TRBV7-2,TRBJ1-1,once,CASSFGAGTQNTEAFF,TGTGCCAGCAGCTTTGGGGCAGGGACACAGAACACTGAAGCTTTCTTT
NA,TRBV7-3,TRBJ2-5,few,CASSLVYGRETQYF,TGTGCCAGCAGCTTAGTGTATGGCAGGGAGACCCAGTACTTC
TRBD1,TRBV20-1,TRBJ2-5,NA,CSASRGTGFGETQYF,TGCAGTGCTAGTCGTGGGACAGGGTTTGGGGAGACCCAGTACTTC
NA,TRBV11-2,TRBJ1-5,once,CTSSLRQSNQPQHF,TGTACCAGCAGTCTAAGACAGAGCAATCAGCCCCAGCATTTT